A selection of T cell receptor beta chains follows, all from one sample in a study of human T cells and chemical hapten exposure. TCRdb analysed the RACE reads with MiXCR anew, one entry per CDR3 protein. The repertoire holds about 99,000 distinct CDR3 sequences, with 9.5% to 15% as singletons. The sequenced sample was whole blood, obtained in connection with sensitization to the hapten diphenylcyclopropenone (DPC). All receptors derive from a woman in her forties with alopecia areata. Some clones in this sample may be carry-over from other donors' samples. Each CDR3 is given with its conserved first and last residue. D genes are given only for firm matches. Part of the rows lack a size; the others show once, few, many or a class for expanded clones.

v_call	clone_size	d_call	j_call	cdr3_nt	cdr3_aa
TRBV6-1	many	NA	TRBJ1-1	TGTGCCAGCAGTGTTCAGGGGCATTCTGAAGCTTTCTTT	CASSVQGHSEAFF
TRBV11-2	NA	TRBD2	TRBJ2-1	TGTGCCTATGGGGGTCTAGCGGACTCCAATGAGCAGTTCTTC	CAYGGLADSNEQFF
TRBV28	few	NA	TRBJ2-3	TGTGCCAGCAGTTTATACGGGAGCGGTACAGATACGCAGTATTTT	CASSLYGSGTDTQYF
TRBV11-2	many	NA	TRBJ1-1	TGTGCCAGCAGCTTAACGAGGACTGAAGCTTTCTTT	CASSLTRTEAFF
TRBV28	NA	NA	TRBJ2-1	TGTGCCAGCAGTTTCCGAAAAACTAACAATGAGCAGTTCTTC	CASSFRKTNNEQFF
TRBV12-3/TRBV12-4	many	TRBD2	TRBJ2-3	TGTGCCAGCAGTTCTGGTCCCGGGCTAGCGGGAAAGACAGATACGCAGTATTTT	CASSSGPGLAGKTDTQYF
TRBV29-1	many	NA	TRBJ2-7	TGCAGCGTTGAAGTCAGTAGCTACGAGCAGTACTTC	CSVEVSSYEQYF
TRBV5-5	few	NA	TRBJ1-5	TGTGCCAGCAGCTTGGGCACAGGGATAGGTCAGCCCCAGCATTTT	CASSLGTGIGQPQHF
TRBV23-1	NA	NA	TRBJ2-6	TGCGCCAGCAGTCCTACCACCCTCTCTGGGGCCAACGTCCTGACTTTC	CASSPTTLSGANVLTF
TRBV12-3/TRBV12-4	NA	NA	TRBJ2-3	TGTGCCAGCAGTTCCCGAGGGGGAGCCACAGATACGCAGTATTTT	CASSSRGGATDTQYF
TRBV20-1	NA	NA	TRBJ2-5	TGCAGTGCTAGAGACCGGGACAAGTACCAAGAGACCCAGTACTTC	CSARDRDKYQETQYF
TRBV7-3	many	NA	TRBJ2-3	TGTGCCAGCAGCTTAACGTCTACTGGGGACGGTACAGATACGCAGTATTTT	CASSLTSTGDGTDTQYF
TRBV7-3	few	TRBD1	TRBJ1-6	TGTGCCAGCAGCCTTTCCTCAGGGGGCATCCTCCACTTT	CASSLSSGGILHF
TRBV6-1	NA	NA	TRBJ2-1	TGTGCCAGCAGTGTGATATGGGGCCAGGGGCAGTTCTTC	CASSVIWGQGQFF
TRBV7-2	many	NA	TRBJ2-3	TGTGCCAGCAGCTTAGTATCAGGGGCAGATACGCAGTATTTT	CASSLVSGADTQYF
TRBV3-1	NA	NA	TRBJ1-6	TGTGCCAGCAGCCAGGCTGATAATTCACCCCTCCACTTT	CASSQADNSPLHF
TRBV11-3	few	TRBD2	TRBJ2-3	TGTGCCAGCAGCTTAGGGACGGGAGGTGGCACAGATACGCAGTATTTT	CASSLGTGGGTDTQYF
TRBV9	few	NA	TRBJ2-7	TGTGCCAGCAGCGTAGGGACTTTGTCAACCTACGAGCAGTACTTC	CASSVGTLSTYEQYF
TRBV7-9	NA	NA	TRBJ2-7	TGTGCCATTTGGGCACAAACCTCCTACGAGCAGTACTTC	CAIWAQTSYEQYF
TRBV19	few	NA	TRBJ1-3	TGTGCCAGCAGTCTTGTAGGGGAATCTGGAAACACCATATATTTT	CASSLVGESGNTIYF